Listed below are T cell receptor beta chains from one sample, sequenced in a study of cytomegalovirus exposure and HLA in healthy donors. The method was immunoSEQ multiplex PCR; TCRdb's version includes in-frame clones alone and lacks a portion of them. This repertoire shows around 170,000 clones, around 77% found once; its top ten account for around 2.4%. Input material: PBMCs. The receptors shown here come from a man aged 60 to 69 in good health and CMV-seronegative. The CDR3 runs from the conserved cysteine through the conserved F or W. Fields, in order: V gene, J gene, clone size, D gene, CDR3 protein, CDR3 DNA. A D gene is named only where the DNA matches it firmly. Only part of the rows carry a size: once, few, many, or a class if the clone is expanded.

>TRBV6-6|TRBJ2-5|NA|TRBD2
CASRNWGGKETQYF
TGTGCCAGCAGAAACTGGGGGGGAAAAGAGACCCAGTACTTC
>TRBV11-2|TRBJ2-7|NA|NA
CASSLDLSYEQYF
TGTGCCAGCAGCTTAGATCTGAGTTACGAGCAGTACTTC
>TRBV6-6|TRBJ1-2|NA|NA
CASSYSQGNGYTF
TGTGCCAGCAGTTACTCGCAGGGAAATGGCTACACCTTC
>TRBV6-5|TRBJ2-3|few|NA
CASTLVRGTDTQYF
TGTGCCAGCACCCTAGTCAGGGGCACAGATACGCAGTATTTT
>TRBV29-1|TRBJ2-7|NA|TRBD2
CSVYGTNSYEQYF
TGCAGCGTTTACGGGACTAATTCCTACGAGCAGTACTTC
>TRBV6-5|TRBJ1-2|NA|NA
CASSSGQGGYTF
TGTGCCAGCAGTTCGGGACAAGGCGGCTACACCTTC
>TRBV6-1|TRBJ1-1|NA|TRBD1
CASRETGGTEAFF
TGTGCCAGCAGGGAAACAGGGGGCACTGAAGCTTTCTTT
>TRBV29-1|TRBJ2-7|NA|TRBD2
CSVGRTSTNAYEQYF
TGCAGCGTGGGGAGGACTAGCACTAACGCCTACGAGCAGTACTTC
>TRBV9|TRBJ2-5|NA|TRBD2
CASSVDLGLAGQETQYF
TGTGCCAGCAGCGTAGATCTCGGGCTAGCGGGTCAAGAGACCCAGTACTTC
>TRBV19|TRBJ2-4|NA|TRBD2
CASSIGLAGTPGYF
TGTGCCAGTAGTATTGGACTAGCGGGGACCCCCGGGTACTTC
>TRBV6-5|TRBJ2-7|NA|TRBD1
CASTRQGGTYEQYF
TGTGCCAGCACCCGACAGGGGGGTACCTACGAGCAGTACTTC
>TRBV7-3|TRBJ2-1|NA|NA
CASSPRRTSYNEQFF
TGTGCCAGCAGCCCACGGAGGACCTCCTACAATGAGCAGTTCTTC
>TRBV7-9|TRBJ2-7|NA|TRBD1
CASRPGTGGSYEQYF
TGTGCCAGCAGGCCTGGGACAGGGGGCTCGTACGAGCAGTACTTC
>TRBV6-1|TRBJ2-5|NA|TRBD2
CASSEFAGGLQETQYF
TGTGCCAGCAGTGAATTCGCGGGAGGGCTACAAGAGACCCAGTACTTC
>TRBV6-1|TRBJ1-1|NA|TRBD1
CASSSRTGGLEAFF
TGTGCCAGCAGTTCCCGGACAGGGGGACTTGAAGCTTTCTTT